The rows below give T cell receptor beta chains drawn from one sample of a study of graft-versus-host responses after intestinal transplantation. Generated by immunoSEQ multiplex PCR, the TCRdb table keeps only in-frame clones and is missing some. The table records 60,000 to 65,000 clones, roughly 90% of them present only once. These receptors' antigens are unknown. This sample comprised unstimulated CD8+ T cells sorted from spleen or lymph node cells, obtained before transplant. All receptors derive from a human donor who was the organ donor for an intestinal transplant. Both conserved end residues are part of each CDR3. Each record gives: clone size, D gene, J gene, V gene, CDR3 DNA, CDR3 protein. A D gene is named only where the DNA matches it firmly. The size field is filled for only some rows; it gives once, few, many or a size class.

size: .; D: .; J: TRBJ2-7; V: TRBV27; DNA: TGTGCCAGCAGTCCCACAGTATCCTACGAGCAGTACTTC; CDR3: CASSPTVSYEQYF
size: once; D: .; J: TRBJ1-1; V: TRBV13; DNA: TGTGCCAGCAGCCCTAAGGGACACCTCAACACTGAAGCTTTCTTT; CDR3: CASSPKGHLNTEAFF
size: .; D: TRBD2; J: TRBJ2-1; V: TRBV7-9; DNA: TGTGCCAGCAGCCGAATCTGGACTAGCGGGAGGGTGGGGGTCTTC; CDR3: CASSRIWTSGRVGVF
size: .; D: TRBD2; J: TRBJ2-3; V: TRBV28; DNA: TGTGCCAGCAGTTTATCGCTCTCCGGGACTAGCGGGAGTGCAGATACGCAGTATTTT; CDR3: CASSLSLSGTSGSADTQYF
size: once; D: TRBD1; J: TRBJ1-2; V: TRBV7-8; DNA: TGTGCCAGCAGCTTTATCGGGACAGGAGGCGGCTACACCTTC; CDR3: CASSFIGTGGGYTF
size: .; D: TRBD1; J: TRBJ1-3; V: TRBV28; DNA: TGTGCCAGCAGTCTAGGGGGCGCCGGAAACACCATATATTTT; CDR3: CASSLGGAGNTIYF
size: .; D: .; J: TRBJ2-7; V: TRBV5-4; DNA: TGTGCCAGCAGCGACTCCGGCCTCGAGCAGTACTTC; CDR3: CASSDSGLEQYF
size: .; D: TRBD1; J: TRBJ1-1; V: TRBV13; DNA: TGTGCCAGCAGCCGGGACAGTCGCCGTGAAGCTTTCTTT; CDR3: CASSRDSRREAFF
size: once; D: TRBD1; J: TRBJ1-2; V: TRBV14; DNA: TGTGCCAGCAGCCAATCCCCGGGGACAGCAAGGGCGTATGGCTACACCTTC; CDR3: CASSQSPGTARAYGYTF
size: .; D: .; J: TRBJ1-2; V: TRBV30; DNA: TGTGCCTGGGGTACAGCTAACTATGGCTACACCTTC; CDR3: CAWGTANYGYTF
size: .; D: TRBD1; J: TRBJ2-2; V: TRBV19; DNA: TGTGCCAGTAGTATTGATTGGACAGGCACCGGGGAGCTGTTTTTT; CDR3: CASSIDWTGTGELFF
size: .; D: TRBD1; J: TRBJ2-7; V: TRBV6-1; DNA: TGTGCCAGCAGTGATCTCGTCGGGACAGGGGCCTACGAGCAGTACTTC; CDR3: CASSDLVGTGAYEQYF
size: .; D: .; J: TRBJ2-7; V: TRBV28; DNA: TGTGCCAGCAGTTCTCAGGGGTTTTCCTACGAGCAGTACTTC; CDR3: CASSSQGFSYEQYF
size: once; D: TRBD2; J: TRBJ2-1; V: TRBV4-2; DNA: TGTGCCAGCAGCCAAGAACTGGCTGGACCGACAGCGGGAGGAGGCACTGAGCAGTTCTTC; CDR3: CASSQELAGPTAGGGTEQFF
size: .; D: TRBD2; J: TRBJ2-1; V: TRBV28; DNA: TGTGCCAGCAGTCCGAGGACTAGCGGGAGTCTGGATGAGCAGTTCTTC; CDR3: CASSPRTSGSLDEQFF
size: .; D: .; J: TRBJ2-5; V: TRBV28; DNA: TGTGCCAGCAGTTTAGGAGCGGCCCAGTACTTC; CDR3: CASSLGAAQYF
size: .; D: .; J: TRBJ1-2; V: TRBV18; DNA: TGTGCCAGCTCACCACCTATCAGTGACTATGGCTACACCTTC; CDR3: CASSPPISDYGYTF
size: .; D: .; J: TRBJ2-7; V: TRBV6-1; DNA: TGTGCCAGCAGTGAAGGGGGCTATTCCTACGAGCAGTACTTC; CDR3: CASSEGGYSYEQYF
size: .; D: .; J: TRBJ1-1; V: TRBV11-2; DNA: TGTGCCAGCAGCTTATTCGGTTTCGAGGGAATGAACACTGAAGCTTTCTTT; CDR3: CASSLFGFEGMNTEAFF
size: .; D: TRBD1; J: TRBJ1-3; V: TRBV2; DNA: TGTGCCAGCACCTATGGGACAGACGGAAACACCATATATTTT; CDR3: CASTYGTDGNTIYF
size: .; D: TRBD1; J: TRBJ2-7; V: TRBV19; DNA: TGTGCCAGTAGTAGAGGACAGGGGCCCACCTACGAGCAGTACTTC; CDR3: CASSRGQGPTYEQYF
size: .; D: TRBD1; J: TRBJ2-1; V: TRBV28; DNA: TGTGCCAGCAGGTTACAGGGGCCCTCCTACAATGAGCAGTTCTTC; CDR3: CASRLQGPSYNEQFF
size: .; D: TRBD1; J: TRBJ2-5; V: TRBV27; DNA: TGTGCCAGCAGACCACTCCCCGGGACAGGGCACCAAGAGACCCAGTACTTC; CDR3: CASRPLPGTGHQETQYF
size: .; D: .; J: TRBJ2-5; V: TRBV7-6; DNA: TGTGCCAGCAGCCACCACAGACAGCCACTACAAGAGACCCAGTACTTC; CDR3: CASSHHRQPLQETQYF
size: few; D: TRBD1; J: TRBJ2-5; V: TRBV30; DNA: TGTGCTTTCGAAGTGGACAGGGGACAAGAGACCCAGTACTTC; CDR3: CAFEVDRGQETQYF
size: .; D: TRBD2; J: TRBJ2-7; V: TRBV6-1; DNA: TGTGCCAGCAGTGAAGCTCTAGCGGGCTACTACGAGCAGTACTTC; CDR3: CASSEALAGYYEQYF
size: once; D: .; J: TRBJ2-5; V: TRBV13; DNA: TGTGCCAGCAGCTTAGGGGGTCGGGGACAAGAGACCCAGTACTTC; CDR3: CASSLGGRGQETQYF
size: .; D: .; J: TRBJ2-5; V: TRBV7-9; DNA: TGTGCCAGCAGCTTGGGGGCAGTTCCGGGGGGAATTCAAGAGACCCAGTACTTC; CDR3: CASSLGAVPGGIQETQYF
size: .; D: TRBD1; J: TRBJ1-2; V: TRBV5-4; DNA: TGTGCCAGCAGCTTGGGGACAGGGGACTATGGCTACACCTTC; CDR3: CASSLGTGDYGYTF
size: .; D: TRBD1; J: TRBJ1-2; V: TRBV4-3; DNA: TGCGCCAGCAGCCAAGATTGGGACAGGGAGGACTATGGCTACACCTTC; CDR3: CASSQDWDREDYGYTF